This T cell receptor beta chain was sequenced in a study of cytotoxic CD8 clonotypes in ibrutinib-treated CLL (dated by TCRdb to about 2021). General notes on the study: In this cohort, approximately 15 patients were treatment-naive and ten to eleven were relapsed/refractory, while roughly 18 had unmutated IGHV. Responses were partial in roughly 24 patients and complete in 2; after median around 68 months follow-up, around 15 stayed in remission and 12 progressed. The response samples were drawn at a median of approximately twelve months into treatment, with a range of about 6 to 40 months. Samples averaged roughly 280,000 productive templates and approximately 100,000 productive rearrangements. Longitudinal samples were available for 26 of the 86 trial participants. Cryopreserved peripheral blood mononuclear cells were collected at three points: before therapy, at response, and at either sustained remission or disease progression. Patients were still on ibrutinib when every remission and progressive disease sample was collected.

As regards this clone: Its antigen remains undetermined. No qualities accompany the bases; no much larger clone lies one base away.

For TCR beta library preparation, roughly 2 micrograms of genomic DNA were isolated from cryopreserved PBMCs. Longitudinal blood samples from CLL patients on ibrutinib monotherapy were analyzed using high-throughput TCR beta sequencing. The patients took part in an open-label, single-center phase 2 trial of ibrutinib monotherapy. A MiSeq instrument was used for deep resolution sequencing, which targeted depths ranging from 1 in 1 million up to 1 in 200,000 T cells, with coverage averaging 10x for each clonotype. The immunoSEQ hsTCRB Kit was used to generate the TCR beta libraries. Per the original workflow: The data were analyzed with ImmunoSEQ Analyzer and ImmunoSEQ Data Assistant, and V, D and J gene assignments followed IMGT definitions. Clonality, which ranges from 0 to 1, was calculated as one minus the normalized Shannon entropy of productive rearrangement frequencies. Public clonotype analysis was restricted to overrepresented clonotypes comprising at least 0.05% of each patient's repertoire. Thirteen repertoires from age-matched healthy donors, obtained from immuneACCESS, served as clonality controls. The clones in this table, taken by TCRdb from immuneACCESS, are in-frame only. Not every clone is retained; where verified, under half of the shortfall comes from an unresolved V gene, and the cause of the rest is unknown. D and trimming come from the DNA, and the V and J calls and clone size come from that table. The sample table records about 29,000 clones; approximately 80% of these occur just once. The biggest ten clones account for 51% of the sample.

What the study reported, not specific to this receptor: At ibrutinib response clonality went up, during sustained remission it held steady, and at progression it dropped back toward baseline. Public clonotypes were found to be uncommon and were observed to contract or remain stable during treatment; the increase in clonality was shown to reflect expansion of private clonotypes at ibrutinib response. At baseline, clonality was higher than in age-matched healthy donors and showed a strong correlation with circulating CD8+ T-cell counts. Lymph node repertoires were not examined, and the timing of sampling was not matched between patients in sustained remission and those whose disease progressed.

V was cut back by 0 bases and J by 0 bases, leaving a gap of 13 bases between them. Spanning cysteine to phenylalanine, the CDR3 consists of 16 amino acids. The read is trimmed to its CDR3 DNA, 48 bases read in frame from base 1. The germline V gene (reference sequence) gives CDR1 as GTSNPN and CDR2 as SVGIG. The chain links TRBV30 with TRBJ2-3; TRBD1 could be the D gene, as 6 bases match. The material sequenced was PBMCs, taken after 36 months of ibrutinib treatment. The receptor's source is a human donor with chronic lymphocytic leukemia. The CDR3 here reads CAWSVWGTTSTDTQYF. The nucleotide sequence is given as TGTGCCTGGAGTGTATGGGGGACAACTAGCACAGATACGCAGTATTTT.